This TCR beta chain was sequenced for a study of blood T cell repertoires in COVID-19. In germline, CDR1 is SEHNR, CDR2 FQNEAQ (reference sequence). V was cut by 8 bases and J by 6 bases, with 7 bases left in between. The CDR3 is made up of 11 amino acids. The protocol was immunoSEQ multiplex PCR, while the TCRdb copy is restricted to in-frame clones and leaves out a portion. The repertoire holds about 200,000 clones, with just under 85% as singletons. This clone has more than one count but fewer than ten. The TCR originated in a middle-aged man who had recovered from COVID-19. The rearrangement links TRBV7-9 to TRBJ2-2; D gene unclear. What was sequenced was PBMCs or T cells enriched from blood (not recorded which). Here the CDR3 DNA reads TGTGCCAGCCACCCGGCCGGGGAGCTGTTTTTT. It translates to CASHPAGELFF.